A single sample is the source of the 8 T cell receptor beta chains below, sequenced in a study of blood T cell repertoires in COVID-19. Clones were read by immunoSEQ multiplex PCR, and TCRdb kept only the in-frame ones, dropping some. The sample includes more than 150,000 clones, over 70% seen only once; the top ten take over 13%. The specimen sequenced was PBMCs or T cells enriched from blood (not recorded which). Receptors originate from a man aged 60-69 years who had been exposed to COVID-19.

V is TRBV9 and J is TRBJ1-2; tentative D call: TRBD1 (5 bases). V was trimmed by 6 bases and J by 1 base, leaving 7 bases between them. This CDR3 has 12 residues. The germline V gene encodes CDR1 SGDLS and CDR2 YYNGEE. The CDR3 DNA reads as TGTGCCAGCAAGGGGTTTAACTATGGCTACACCTTC. This translates into CASKGFNYGYTF.

V and J are TRBV6-4 and TRBJ2-1; 9 bases line up with TRBD1. The V gene end was trimmed by 3 bases and the J gene end by 7 bases; junction bases not matched to a gene: 4. This CDR3 spans 14 amino acids. CDR1 MRHNA and CDR2 SNTAGT come from the germline V gene. CDR3 amino acids: CASSEGQGGNEQFF. Here the CDR3 DNA reads TGTGCCAGCAGTGAGGGACAGGGAGGGAATGAGCAGTTCTTC.

The sample holds a few counts of this clone. The rearrangement joins TRBV27 to TRBJ2-5, with D maybe TRBD1 (7 bases). Trimming pared 4 bases from V and 5 bases from J, leaving 8 bases between. Germline CDR1 is MNHEY and CDR2 is SMNVEV (reference sequence). The CDR3 is 12 residues long. The CDR3 loop is CASSSGGETQYF. CDR3 in DNA: TGTGCCAGCAGTTCAGGGGGGGAGACCCAGTACTTC.

V and J are TRBV19 and TRBJ2-3; TRBD1 might be the D (5 bases). The germline CDR1 and CDR2 sequences are LNHDA and SQIVND (reference sequence). Deletions cut 3 bases from V and 5 bases from J, with 12 bases between. The CDR3 is made up of 14 amino acids. The CDR3 bases are TGTGCCAGTAGTATTTTGGCAGGGATAGATACGCAGTATTTT. Amino acid sequence: CASSILAGIDTQYF. Combining the CDR3 with reference TRBV19 and TRBJ2-3 gives the whole variable domain DGGITQSPKYLFRKEGQNVTLSCEQNLNHDAMYWYRQDPGQGLRLIYYSQIVNDFQKGDIAEGYSVSREKKESFPLTVTSAQKNPTAFYLCASSILAGIDTQYFGPGTRLTVL.

The chain combines TRBV19 with TRBJ2-7; D gene unclear. The CDR3 is made up of 13 amino acids. V lost 3 bases, J lost 0 bases, and 6 bases lay in between. The germline CDR1 and CDR2 sequences are LNHDA and SQIVND (reference sequence). For the CDR3, the DNA is TGTGCCAGTAGTATTACCAGCTCCTACGAGCAGTACTTC. This translates into CASSITSSYEQYF. The entire variable domain, with the rest obtained from reference TRBV19 and TRBJ2-7, is as follows: DGGITQSPKYLFRKEGQNVTLSCEQNLNHDAMYWYRQDPGQGLRLIYYSQIVNDFQKGDIAEGYSVSREKKESFPLTVTSAQKNPTAFYLCASSITSSYEQYFGPGTRLTVT.

The count of this clone is one. The rearrangement joins TRBV10-3 to TRBJ2-1, with 12 nucleotides matching TRBD2. Germline CDR1 ENHRY, CDR2 SYGVKD. V trimming: 10 bases; J trimming: 0 bases; junction bases outside the gene matches: 10. The CDR3 is 17 amino acids. The CDR3 DNA reads as TGTGCCACGTCGGGACTAGCGGGCTCCAGCTCCTACAATGAGCAGTTCTTC. Its protein product is CATSGLAGSSSYNEQFF.

The V gene is TRBV5-6, the J gene TRBJ1-4, with D perhaps matching TRBD1 (5 bases). Germline loops: CDR1 SGHDT, CDR2 YYEEEE. This CDR3 comprises 15 residues. Trimming cost V 3 bases and J 1 base, with 10 bases left between them. The DNA for the CDR3 is TGTGCCAGCAGCTGGGGGGGTGGAACTAATGAAAAACTGTTTTTT. It is translated as CASSWGGGTNEKLFF.

Of note for this clone: The sample holds other DNA sequences that translate to the same CDR3. The chain combines TRBV30 with TRBJ1-4, with D possibly TRBD1 on 6 matching bases. This CDR3 contains 14 residues. CDR1 and CDR2 (germline): GTSNPN, SVGIG (reference sequence). V was trimmed by 5 bases and J by 5 bases, leaving 15 bases between them. DNA for the CDR3: TGTGCCTGGGGGCGTGGGCAGGGGAATGAAAAACTGTTTTTT. Its translation is CAWGRGQGNEKLFF.